One and the same sample provided the 24 T cell receptor beta chains below, sequenced in a study of shared clonotypes between healthy human individuals. Method: immunoSEQ multiplex PCR; TCRdb's copy keeps in-frame clones and lacks some. The profile shows around 1.6 million clones, 95% to 99% of them singletons. Sequenced material: naive CD4+ T cells sorted from blood. Subset here: CD45RA+ positively selected. The receptors shown here come from a man aged 25-40 years in good health.

The chain carries TRBV7-9 and TRBJ2-4; a possible D gene is TRBD1 (6 bases). Germline CDR1 is SEHNR and CDR2 is FQNEAQ (reference sequence). V gave up 1 base and J gave up 7 bases, with 11 bases separating them. The CDR3 has 14 residues. In nucleotides, the CDR3 is TGTGCCAGCAGCTTAGTAGGTGGGGGCAACATTCAGTACTTC. Translating gives CASSLVGGGNIQYF.

The J gene is TRBJ2-3, the V gene TRBV4-1; 8 nucleotides align to TRBD1. The CDR3 is 16 residues long. Looked up from germline, CDR1 is MGHRA and CDR2 is YSYEKL. The V segment lost 2 bases and the J segment 1 base; nucleotides outside the gene matches: 5. The CDR3 DNA is TGCGCCAGCAGCCAATCAGGACAGGGAGGCACAGATACGCAGTATTTT. Its protein product is CASSQSGQGGTDTQYF.

This chain links TRBV6-6 with TRBJ2-2, with a tentative D call TRBD2 (5 bases). This CDR3 comprises 15 residues. The germline V gene has CDR1 MNHNY and CDR2 SVGAGI (reference sequence). Trimming stripped 8 bases from V and 2 bases from J, with 15 bases between. The chain's CDR3 is CASQLRTGNTGELFF. The DNA for the CDR3 is TGTGCCAGCCAGTTGAGGACGGGAAACACCGGGGAGCTGTTTTTT.

The chain has TRBV9 and TRBJ1-2, with D unclear. Germline V gives CDR1 SGDLS, CDR2 YYNGEE. V was shortened by 1 base and J by 0 bases, with 7 bases between the two germline ends. The CDR3 extends over 14 amino acids. Here the CDR3 DNA reads TGTGCCAGCAGCGTACAGACCGCTAACTATGGCTACACCTTC. Its protein is CASSVQTANYGYTF. The whole variable domain, filled in from reference TRBV9 and TRBJ1-2, reads DSGVTQTPKHLITATGQRVTLRCSPRSGDLSVYWYQQSLDQGLQFLIQYYNGEERAKGNILERFSAQQFPDLHSELNLSSLELGDSALYFCASSVQTANYGYTFGSGTRLTVV.

This clone was counted once. CDR3 in amino acids: CASGSPLAGEVTDTQYF. CDR3 in DNA: TGTGCTAGTGGTTCTCCCCTAGCGGGAGAGGTCACAGATACGCAGTATTTT. The rearrangement uses TRBV12-5 and TRBJ2-3, with 10 bases matching TRBD2. The CDR3 extends over 17 amino acids. The germline V gene encodes CDR1 LGHNT and CDR2 FRNRAP. The V and J ends lost 4 bases and 2 bases, in that order; junction bases with no gene match: 9. Full variable domain (rest looked up from reference TRBV12-5 and TRBJ2-3): DARVTQTPRHKVTEMGQEVTMRCQPILGHNTVFWYRQTMMQGLELLAYFRNRAPLDDSGMPKDRFSAEMPDATLATLKIQPSEPRDSAVYFCASGSPLAGEVTDTQYFGPGTRLTVL.

The rearrangement uses TRBV7-9 and TRBJ2-1, with 16 nucleotides matching TRBD2. The CDR3 extends over 18 amino acids. Germline CDR1 SEHNR, CDR2 FQNEAQ (reference sequence). Trimming cost V 5 bases and J 8 bases; bases outside gene matches: 12. Here the CDR3 reads CASSQLPGTSGRAYEQFF. The CDR3 coding sequence is TGTGCCAGCAGCCAACTACCCGGGACTAGCGGGAGGGCCTATGAGCAGTTCTTC.

The chain carries TRBV15 and TRBJ2-1; 10 bases align to TRBD2. The trim removed 3 bases at V and 6 bases at J, leaving 11 bases unmatched. CDR3 length: 17 amino acids. Germline V gene sequence: CDR1 LNHNV, CDR2 YYDKDF (reference sequence). The CDR3 region is CATSRLTGTSVGNEQFF. The CDR3, as DNA: TGTGCCACCAGCAGGCTTACCGGGACTAGCGTTGGCAATGAGCAGTTCTTC.

The V call is TRBV6-6, the J call TRBJ2-7; 8 nucleotides match TRBD1. V shed 4 bases and J 2 bases; nucleotides not matched to a gene: 4. Germline CDR1 MNHNY, CDR2 SVGAGI (reference sequence). The CDR3 is made up of 14 amino acids. As DNA, the CDR3 is TGTGCCAGCAGTTCGGGACAGGTTACCTACGAGCAGTACTTC. Translation gives CASSSGQVTYEQYF.

J is TRBJ1-3 and V is TRBV7-8; possibly TRBD1 for D (6 bases). Germline CDR1 is SGHVS and CDR2 is FQNEAQ. With 2 bases removed from V and 0 bases from J, the gap between germline ends came to 11 bases. CDR3 length: 16 amino acids. CDR3 protein: CASSLTGLSSGNTIYF. The CDR3 nucleotides are TGTGCCAGCAGCTTAACAGGGCTGAGCTCTGGAAACACCATATATTTT.

This clone has only one observation. This chain joins TRBV29-1 and TRBJ2-1, with D hard to call. Looked up from germline, CDR1 is SQVTM and CDR2 is ANQGSEA. V was clipped by 8 bases and J by 6 bases, with 11 bases between them. The CDR3 loop spans 11 amino acids. The chain's CDR3 is CSPREGNEQFF. In DNA form, the CDR3 reads TGCAGCCCTCGAGAAGGCAATGAGCAGTTCTTC.

J is TRBJ2-2 and V is TRBV28, with D unclear. The CDR3 length is 12 residues. V lost 6 bases and J 8 bases, leaving 10 bases between the germline ends. In germline, CDR1 is MDHEN, CDR2 SYDVKM. CDR3 nucleotides: TGTGCCAGCAGGATTACGGTGGGGGAGCTGTTTTTT. It specifies CASRITVGELFF.

The count of this clone is one. J is TRBJ2-7 and V is TRBV6-1; a weak D match, TRBD1 (6 bases). Trimming stripped 0 bases from V and 2 bases from J, with 11 bases between. The CDR3 contains 15 residues. The germline V gene encodes CDR1 MNHNS and CDR2 SASEGT. The CDR3 loop reads CASSEATGWAYEQYF. The CDR3 region has the DNA TGTGCCAGCAGTGAAGCGACAGGATGGGCCTACGAGCAGTACTTC.

This clone was recorded once. The rearrangement joins TRBV30 to TRBJ2-3, with D possibly being TRBD2 (6 bases). Per the germline V gene, CDR1 is GTSNPN and CDR2 is SVGIG (reference sequence). The CDR3 contains 15 residues. The ends were cut back, 2 bases at V and 2 bases at J, with 14 bases in the middle. CDR3 region: CAWSSGWGVTDTQYF. The CDR3 nucleotides read TGTGCCTGGAGTTCAGGGTGGGGGGTCACAGATACGCAGTATTTT.

The chain links TRBV28 to TRBJ2-7, with 11 bases identical to TRBD2. The V gene end was trimmed by 5 bases and the J gene end by 1 base; junction bases not matched to a gene: 19. This CDR3 has 20 amino acids. Germline CDR1 MDHEN, CDR2 SYDVKM. The CDR3 bases are TGTGCCAGCAGTCCCCGGGGACCGACTAGCGGGGTCCGGTTTTCCTACGAGCAGTACTTC. It encodes CASSPRGPTSGVRFSYEQYF.

This chain uses TRBV7-6 with TRBJ2-7; 9 bases match TRBD1. Germline V gene data show CDR1 as SGHVS and CDR2 as FNYEAQ. The CDR3 is made up of 17 amino acids. V was clipped by 1 base and J by 7 bases; unmatched bases: 14. CDR3 residues: CASSLEAGTGPLEEQYF. In DNA form, the CDR3 reads TGTGCCAGCAGCTTAGAGGCCGGGACAGGGCCCTTGGAAGAGCAGTACTTC.

The V call is TRBV7-9, the J call TRBJ2-3; TRBD2 agrees at 11 bases. The V gene's germline CDR1 is SEHNR and CDR2 FQNEAQ (reference sequence). This CDR3 has 17 amino acids. V dropped 5 bases and J dropped 4; count of bases not matched to a gene: 11. CDR3: CASSRGTSGIMADTQYF. The CDR3 region has the DNA TGTGCCAGCAGCCGAGGGACTAGCGGTATAATGGCAGATACGCAGTATTTT.

A single count supports this clone. The same CDR3 can be traced to other DNA sequences in this sample. The chain links TRBV28 to TRBJ2-6; D possibly corresponds to TRBD1 (5 bases). This CDR3 comprises 15 residues. The V end was cut by 2 bases, the J end by 4 bases, with 9 bases between. Germline V lookup: CDR1 MDHEN, CDR2 SYDVKM. The CDR3 DNA sequence: TGTGCCAGCAGTTTAAGGGGTTCCGGGGCCAACGTCCTGACTTTC. Translating it yields CASSLRGSGANVLTF.

The rearrangement joins TRBV13 to TRBJ2-7; D not resolved. The CDR3 runs 11 residues. Looked up from germline, CDR1 is PRHDT and CDR2 is FYEKMQ (reference sequence). Trimming removed 6 bases at V and 5 bases at J, with 8 bases between. The CDR3 region is CASSLQDEQYF. As DNA, the CDR3 is TGTGCCAGCAGTCTACAAGACGAGCAGTACTTC. Using reference TRBV13 and TRBJ2-7 for the parts outside the CDR3, the full variable domain is AAGVIQSPRHLIKEKRETATLKCYPIPRHDTVYWYQQGPGQDPQFLISFYEKMQSDKGSIPDRFSAQQFSDYHSELNMSSLELGDSALYFCASSLQDEQYFGPGTRLTVT.

This chain joins TRBV18 and TRBJ1-1, with unresolved D. Germline V lookup: CDR1 KGHSH, CDR2 LQKENI. The CDR3 contains 14 residues. Trimming left V 5 bases short and J 1 base short, with 11 bases between. The CDR3 sequence is CASSDLGRNTEAFF. CDR3 nucleotide sequence: TGTGCCAGCTCAGACCTAGGGCGGAACACTGAAGCTTTCTTT.

This chain connects TRBV2 to TRBJ1-4; D is undetermined. Trimming removed 2 bases at V and 8 bases at J, with 12 bases between. Germline CDR1 is SNHLY and CDR2 is FYNNEI. The CDR3 consists of 14 residues. The CDR3 bases are TGTGCCAGCAGTGAATACGTCACGGGGGAAAAACTGTTTTTT. Its protein is CASSEYVTGEKLFF.

The gene calls are TRBV2 and TRBJ2-4; 7 nucleotides match TRBD1. Losses at the gene ends were 2 bases for V and 6 bases for J; bases not matched to a gene: 7. CDR1 is SNHLY, CDR2 FYNNEI, per germline. The CDR3 is made up of 15 amino acids. Here the CDR3 DNA reads TGTGCCAGCAGTGAACAGGGACAGACCTCAAACATTCAGTACTTC. This encodes CASSEQGQTSNIQYF.

J is TRBJ2-7 and V is TRBV18; TRBD2 agrees at 9 bases. Trimming took 3 bases from V and 1 from J; bases not matched to a gene: 10. This CDR3 is 17 amino acids long. Per the germline V gene, CDR1 is KGHSH and CDR2 is LQKENI. The CDR3 loop is CASSPQTPSGRSYEQYF. As DNA, the CDR3 is TGTGCCAGCTCACCCCAAACGCCCAGCGGGAGGTCCTACGAGCAGTACTTC.

This chain connects TRBV7-6 to TRBJ2-5; D call uncertain. V lost 1 base and J 1 base, leaving 13 bases between the germline ends. CDR1 is SGHVS, CDR2 FNYEAQ, per germline. The CDR3 runs to 16 residues. The CDR3 DNA reads as TGTGCCAGCAGCTTAGGCTCCGGGTCTCCCCAAGAGACCCAGTACTTC. It encodes CASSLGSGSPQETQYF.

This clone appeared a single time. The chain combines TRBV19 with TRBJ2-2, with 14 bases identical to TRBD2. Per the germline V gene, CDR1 is LNHDA and CDR2 is SQIVND (reference sequence). CDR3 size: 16 residues. After removal of 5 bases from V and 6 bases from J, the junction contained 5 bases not matched to a gene. The CDR3 bases are TGTGCCAGTAGTCCTAGGACTAGCGGGAGGTCCGGGGAGCTGTTTTTT. It is translated as CASSPRTSGRSGELFF. Variable domain in full (rest from reference TRBV19 and TRBJ2-2): DGGITQSPKYLFRKEGQNVTLSCEQNLNHDAMYWYRQDPGQGLRLIYYSQIVNDFQKGDIAEGYSVSREKKESFPLTVTSAQKNPTAFYLCASSPRTSGRSGELFFGEGSRLTVL.